This T cell receptor (beta chain) was retrieved from a study of cytomegalovirus exposure and HLA in healthy donors. Overall study context: HLA-typed donors were the source of 80 million to 90 million unique TCRs, which an early data release held.

Donors counted as nominally healthy when sampled, yet unrecorded immune exposures were likely. A multiplex PCR was run with 60 Vbeta primers and 13 Jbeta primers. This table comes from immunoSEQ multiplex PCR, and its TCRdb copy is limited to in-frame clones, with some not included. The sample has some 88,000 clones; 65% to 80% are singletons. A remark on this clone: Its antigen is not known.

From germline, CDR1 is SGHDN and CDR2 FVKESK. V was shortened by 4 bases and J by 6 bases, with 12 bases between the two germline ends. The CDR3 consists of 13 residues. Study-wide results and caveats: As a later analysis showed, several of the most significant clusters appeared to be linked to common viral pathogens.

The sample taken for sequencing was PBMCs. The receptor was isolated from a woman between 18 and 29 years old in good health and CMV-seropositive. The chain carries TRBV14 and TRBJ1-1; D gene ambiguous. The DNA for the CDR3 is TGTGCCAGCAGCCCCAGGCTATTCGCTGAAGCTTTCTTT. It encodes CASSPRLFAEAFF.